What follows are 30 T cell receptor beta chains derived from one specimen sequenced in a study of CXCR3-negative and CXCR3-positive naive CD8 T cells. Points from the study as a whole: CXCR3-expressing naive cells carried TRB CDR3s more hydrophobic than those of CXCR3-negative naive cells.

The TRB cDNA libraries were prepared by 5' RACE with UMI labels. TCRdb re-called the 5' RACE reads, yielding one record per CDR3 amino acid sequence without DNA. The sample data list under 60,000 distinct CDR3 sequences. The antigens these receptors bind are not known. The sample taken for sequencing was naive CXCR3+ CD8+ T cells from blood. Subset noted: CD45RO-CCR7+CD27+CD95- naive CD8+ T cells expressing CXCR3 (TNR3+). Every receptor here comes from a human donor in good health. Some clones in this sample may be carry-over from other donors' samples.

The chain uses TRBV24-1 and TRBJ2-2; without DNA, the TCRdb call of TRBD1 cannot be checked. CDR3 length equals 16 residues. Germline values: CDR1 KGHDR, CDR2 SFDVKD. The CDR3 protein is CATSDPTGRGTGELFF.

The chain joins TRBV4-1 to TRBJ2-3. The CDR3 is made up of 13 amino acids. Germline V gives CDR1 MGHRA, CDR2 YSYEKL. The CDR3 loop is CASSQSRADTQYF.

The chain links TRBV3-1 to TRBJ1-1. The CDR3 is made up of 15 amino acids. The germline CDR1 and CDR2 sequences are LGHDT and YNNKEL (reference sequence). CDR3 loop: CASSQDLGVNTEAFF.

The V gene is TRBV6-5, the J gene TRBJ2-1; TCRdb's D gene call, TRBD1, goes unchecked for lack of DNA. This CDR3 is 14 amino acids long. Germline assignment: CDR1 MNHEY and CDR2 SVGAGI. This CDR3 is CASSYSYRVHEQFF.

V gene TRBV5-1 combines with J gene TRBJ2-7; no DNA is available, so the TRBD1 call from TCRdb remains unchecked. Looked up from germline, CDR1 is SGHRS and CDR2 is YFSETQ. CDR3 size: 14 residues. The chain's CDR3 is CASTRGQGFYEQYF.

The chain links TRBV28 to TRBJ2-7. The V gene's germline CDR1 is MDHEN and CDR2 SYDVKM. CDR3 length equals 11 residues. The CDR3 region is CASSPLYEQYF.

By frequency, this clonotype registers medium-sized (0.01 to 0.1%). The chain links TRBV7-2 to TRBJ2-7; lacking DNA, the TRBD2 call made by TCRdb goes unchecked. The CDR3 runs 13 residues. Germline CDR1 SGHTA, CDR2 FQGNSA. The CDR3 spells CASSFDYQYEQYF.

The chain combines TRBV7-9 with TRBJ2-7; TCRdb reports TRBD1, a call that lacks DNA to check it against. This CDR3 region has 15 residues. Germline V lookup: CDR1 SEHNR, CDR2 FQNEAQ (reference sequence). CDR3 protein: CASSLPLGQTYEQYF.

The chain is built from TRBV6-5 and TRBJ1-3. The germline V gene encodes CDR1 MNHEY and CDR2 SVGAGI. CDR3 size: 13 residues. CDR3 amino acids: CASSYTSGNTIYF.

J is TRBJ2-7 and V is TRBV7-7; the D call of TRBD1 rests on TCRdb alone, since no DNA is present to check it. The CDR3 totals 13 residues. CDR1 is SSHAT and CDR2 is FNYEAQ in the germline V gene (reference sequence). CDR3 in amino acids: CASSVVQGYEQYF.

V usage is TRBV15 and J usage is TRBJ1-4. CDR3 length: 13 amino acids. CDR1 is LNHNV and CDR2 is YYDKDF in the germline V gene (reference sequence). Here the CDR3 reads CATAAGVNEKLFF.

The genes are TRBV24-1 and TRBJ2-7. The CDR3 is 13 residues long. Per the germline V gene, CDR1 is KGHDR and CDR2 is SFDVKD. CDR3 amino acids: CAASDHQTYEQYF.

The J gene is TRBJ2-7, the V gene TRBV3-1. The CDR3 covers 13 residues. Germline V gene data show CDR1 as LGHDT and CDR2 as YNNKEL (reference sequence). The CDR3 loop reads CASSQEDHYEQYF.

V and J are TRBV4-3 and TRBJ2-7; there is no DNA to check the TCRdb D call of TRBD1. Germline V CDR1 and CDR2: LGHNA, YSLEER. The CDR3 covers 12 residues. The CDR3 protein is CASGHMGYEQYF.

The chain couples TRBV7-2 to TRBJ2-2; TCRdb calls TRBD2, which cannot be checked without DNA. The germline V gene has CDR1 SGHTA and CDR2 FQGNSA. The CDR3 has 16 amino acids. CDR3: CASSWTSGARAGELFF.

The rearrangement joins TRBV29-1 to TRBJ2-7; TCRdb lists TRBD1, though no DNA is available to test this call. The CDR3 covers 13 residues. Germline CDR1 is SQVTM and CDR2 is ANQGSEA. The CDR3 loop reads CSVGGGGSYEQYF.

The rearrangement links TRBV6-5 to TRBJ2-5; without DNA, the TCRdb call of TRBD1 cannot be checked. CDR1 is MNHEY and CDR2 is SVGAGI in the germline V gene. This CDR3 is built from 13 residues. The CDR3 loop is CASSATGWETQYF.

CDR3 amino acids: CASKPGGGNQETQYF. V usage is TRBV4-1 and J usage is TRBJ2-5; the TCRdb D gene call, TRBD1, has no DNA to confirm it. Germline CDR1 is MGHRA and CDR2 is YSYEKL. The CDR3 has 15 residues.

CDR3 protein: CSASARGKGSYGYAF. V and J are TRBV20-1 and TRBJ1-2; TCRdb designates TRBD1, a call that cannot be tested without DNA. The germline gives CDR1 DFQATT, CDR2 SNEGSKA (reference sequence). The CDR3 runs 15 residues.

The chain carries TRBV9 and TRBJ2-1; absent DNA, TCRdb's TRBD1 call cannot be checked. CDR1 is SGDLS, CDR2 YYNGEE, per germline. CDR3 length: 13 amino acids. CDR3 amino acids: CASSGGQTNEQFF.

The chain uses TRBV4-3 and TRBJ1-1; TCRdb picks TRBD1, but there is no DNA to check that call. Germline V gene data show CDR1 as LGHNA and CDR2 as YSLEER. There are 16 residues in the CDR3. CDR3 sequence reads: CASSQEGQGAVTEAFF.

V usage is TRBV5-1 and J usage is TRBJ2-3. CDR1 and CDR2 from the germline V gene are SGHRS and YFSETQ. CDR3 length: 14 amino acids. CDR3 amino acids: CASHPGLATDTQYF.

This chain connects TRBV29-1 to TRBJ2-1; TCRdb picks TRBD2, but there is no DNA to check that call. CDR1 and CDR2 from the germline V gene are SQVTM and ANQGSEA. The CDR3 is made up of 12 amino acids. This CDR3 reads CSTTQGGNEQFF.

This chain connects TRBV12-3 or TRBV12-4 to TRBJ2-5; TCRdb selects TRBD1, and the lack of DNA leaves this call unchecked. The CDR3 extends over 19 amino acids. CDR3 residues: CASSLIRDVAGDPLGTQYF.

The rearrangement joins TRBV6-4 to TRBJ2-1; without DNA, the TCRdb call of TRBD1 cannot be checked. The V gene's germline CDR1 is MRHNA and CDR2 SNTAGT. The CDR3 spans 20 residues. The CDR3 sequence is CASSDFSRPQPGGAYNEQFF.

The rearrangement links TRBV29-1 to TRBJ2-1; without DNA, the TCRdb call of TRBD1 cannot be checked. The CDR3 length is 15 residues. CDR1 SQVTM and CDR2 ANQGSEA come from the germline V gene. The CDR3 sequence: CSAAGRDLSYNEQFF.

CDR3 sequence reads: CASRSGSSGNTIYF. The chain is built from TRBV2 and TRBJ1-3. Germline V gene data show CDR1 as SNHLY and CDR2 as FYNNEI. This CDR3 has 14 residues.

The chain has TRBV27 and TRBJ2-2; TCRdb reports TRBD1, a call that lacks DNA to check it against. CDR1 and CDR2 (germline): MNHEY, SMNVEV (reference sequence). This CDR3 is built from 14 residues. CDR3: CASSPRTNTGELFF.

The rearrangement links TRBV5-1 to TRBJ2-5; the TCRdb D gene call, TRBD1, has no DNA to confirm it. CDR3 length: 15 residues. Germline values: CDR1 SGHRS, CDR2 YFSETQ. This CDR3 reads CASSPLGGVQETQYF.

CDR3 loop: CASSLGGGVNTDTQYF. The V and J genes are TRBV28 and TRBJ2-3; no DNA is available, so the TRBD1 call from TCRdb remains unchecked. In germline, CDR1 is MDHEN, CDR2 SYDVKM. The CDR3 length is 16 residues.